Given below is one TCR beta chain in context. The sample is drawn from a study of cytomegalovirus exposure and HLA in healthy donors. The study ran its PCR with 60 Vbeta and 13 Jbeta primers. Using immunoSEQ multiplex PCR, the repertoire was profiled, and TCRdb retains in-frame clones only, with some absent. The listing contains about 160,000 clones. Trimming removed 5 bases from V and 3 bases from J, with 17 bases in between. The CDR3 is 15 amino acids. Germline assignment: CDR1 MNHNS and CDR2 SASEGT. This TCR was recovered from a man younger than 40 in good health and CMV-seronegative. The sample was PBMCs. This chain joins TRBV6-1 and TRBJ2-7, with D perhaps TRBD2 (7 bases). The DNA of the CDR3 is TGTGCCAGCAGTTTAGGGGGGGCTACGATCTACGAGCAGTACTTC. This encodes CASSLGGATIYEQYF.